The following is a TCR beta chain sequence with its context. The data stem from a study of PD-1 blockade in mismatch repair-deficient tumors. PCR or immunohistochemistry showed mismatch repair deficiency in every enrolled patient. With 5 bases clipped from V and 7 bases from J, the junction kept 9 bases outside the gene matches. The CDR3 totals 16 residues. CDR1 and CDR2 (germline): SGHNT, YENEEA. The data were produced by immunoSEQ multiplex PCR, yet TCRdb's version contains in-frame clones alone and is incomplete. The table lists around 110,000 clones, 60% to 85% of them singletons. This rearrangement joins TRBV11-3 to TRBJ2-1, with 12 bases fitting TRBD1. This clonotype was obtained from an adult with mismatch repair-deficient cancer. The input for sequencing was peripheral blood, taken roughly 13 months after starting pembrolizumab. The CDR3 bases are TGTGCCAGCAGCACAGCCGGGACAGGGGGCTTTAATGAGCAGTTCTTC. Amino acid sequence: CASSTAGTGGFNEQFF.